A single sample is the source of the 30 T cell receptor beta chains below, sequenced in a study of blood T cell repertoires in COVID-19 (dated by TCRdb to 2018 to 2021). Library preparation employed the immunoSEQ multiplex PCR assay. TCRdb took over this immuneACCESS table, retaining in-frame rearrangements with V and J assigned. Such tables are incomplete; in checked studies, under half of the missing clones stem from an unresolved V gene, and the remainder is unexplained. The sample table lists about 210,000 clones, 89% of them with a count of one. The leading ten clones occupy about 4.8% of the sample. Specimen: peripheral blood. These receptors were obtained from a woman aged 40 to 55 with acute or convalescent COVID-19.

The chain uses TRBV3-1 (or the pseudogene TRBV3-2) and TRBJ1-1; TRBD1 aligns across 9 bases. J gave up 4 bases and V 5 bases, and 14 bases lay outside the gene matches. The CDR3 has 17 residues. Germline CDR1 is LGHDT and CDR2 is YNNKEL (reference sequence). CDR3 bases: TGTGCCAGCAGCTACAACCCCCATGGGACAGGGCCCACTGAAGCTTTCTTT. It translates to CASSYNPHGTGPTEAFF.

J is TRBJ2-2 and V is TRBV3-1 (or the pseudogene TRBV3-2), with 9 bases fitting TRBD2. J was trimmed by 8 bases and V by 6 bases; bases with no gene match: 4. CDR1 is LGHDT and CDR2 is YNNKEL in the germline V gene (reference sequence). The CDR3 totals 13 residues. In DNA, the CDR3 is TGTGCCAGCAGGACTAGCGGCCTGGGGGAGCTGTTTTTT. This translates into CASRTSGLGELFF.

The CDR3 bases are TGTGCCAGCCGACAGGGTTGGGGTGTGAACACTGAAGCTTTCTTT. Amino acid sequence: CASRQGWGVNTEAFF. V is TRBV19 and J is TRBJ1-1; TRBD1 aligns across 7 bases. The trim removed 9 bases at V and 0 bases at J, leaving 10 bases unmatched. Germline V CDR1 and CDR2: LNHDA, SQIVND (reference sequence). The CDR3 totals 15 residues.

The CDR3 nucleotides are TGTGCCAGCAGCTTGCAGGGGTGGGCCTATAATTCACCCCTCCACTTT. It specifies CASSLQGWAYNSPLHF. This sequence joins TRBV5-6 and TRBJ1-6; weak D call: TRBD1 (6 bases). V was cut by 1 base and J by 2 bases, with 10 bases left in between. Germline values: CDR1 SGHDT, CDR2 YYEEEE. CDR3 length: 16 residues.

The rearrangement joins TRBV30 to TRBJ1-2; TRBD1 agrees at 12 bases. Trimming at V came to 5 bases and at J to 8 bases, leaving 9 bases not matched to a gene. Germline-derived CDR1 and CDR2 are GTSNPN and SVGIG (reference sequence). The CDR3 totals 14 residues. The CDR3 here is CAWSGTGGDIGYTF. In DNA, the CDR3 is TGTGCCTGGTCCGGGACAGGGGGCGATATCGGCTACACCTTC.

The rearrangement uses TRBV5-4 and TRBJ2-5; D possibly corresponds to TRBD2 (7 bases). V lost 5 bases to trimming and J lost 4 bases, with 12 bases between them. Germline-derived CDR1 and CDR2 are SGHNT and YYREEE (reference sequence). The CDR3 consists of 13 residues. The chain's CDR3 is CASRRGGRETQYF. DNA of the CDR3: TGTGCCAGCAGGAGGGGGGGCCGAGAGACCCAGTACTTC.

The chain links TRBV7-8 to TRBJ1-2; TRBD1 agrees at 7 bases. The CDR3 covers 14 residues. Germline CDR1 SGHVS, CDR2 FQNEAQ. Losses at the gene ends were 4 bases for V and 5 bases for J; bases not matched to a gene: 7. This CDR3 is CASSSVQGTYGYTF. Here the CDR3 DNA reads TGTGCCAGCAGCTCAGTACAGGGGACGTATGGCTACACCTTC.

This clone was recorded only once. The V and J genes are TRBV6-5 and TRBJ2-3, with TRBD1 identical over 8 bases. The CDR3 spans 15 residues. In germline, CDR1 is MNHEY, CDR2 SVGAGI. V was clipped by 5 bases and J by 1 base; unmatched bases: 5. CDR3 amino acids: CASSRRGQGTDTQYF. The CDR3 DNA reads TGTGCCAGCAGTCGCAGGGGGCAGGGCACAGATACGCAGTATTTT.

The chain combines TRBV4-1 with TRBJ1-2; D ambiguous. V dropped 0 bases and J dropped 1 base, with 12 bases sitting between them. Germline V gene sequence: CDR1 MGHRA, CDR2 YSYEKL. The CDR3 runs to 16 residues. For the CDR3, the DNA is TGCGCCAGCAGCCAAGACGAGGAGGTCCTTAACTATGGCTACACCTTC. Its translation is CASSQDEEVLNYGYTF.

V gene TRBV14 combines with J gene TRBJ2-3; perhaps TRBD2 as D (6 bases). V lost 1 base and J lost 2, with 16 bases in between. Germline V gene data show CDR1 as SGHDN and CDR2 as FVKESK. The CDR3 consists of 17 residues. The CDR3 spells CASSQAIGLYATDTQYF. The CDR3 DNA reads TGTGCCAGCAGCCAAGCCATAGGACTATATGCCACAGATACGCAGTATTTT.

The chain has TRBV6-5 and TRBJ1-2; 7 bases line up with TRBD1. The junction had 12 bases not matched to a gene; V was cut back by 9 bases and J by 8 bases. This CDR3 comprises 13 residues. CDR1 is MNHEY, CDR2 SVGAGI, per germline. The CDR3 loop reads CASSYITGDGYTF. The CDR3 DNA is TGTGCCAGTTCCTATATAACAGGGGACGGCTACACCTTC.

The chain couples TRBV11-2 to TRBJ2-3; D is possibly TRBD2 (5 bases). The V gene lost 4 bases and the J gene lost 9 bases, with 20 bases spanning the gap. The length of the CDR3 is 15 residues. Germline CDR1 and CDR2: SGHAT and FQNNGV. DNA for the CDR3: TGTGCCAGCAGCTCGACGTTCGGCACGACTAAAACGCAGTATTTT. Amino acid sequence: CASSSTFGTTKTQYF.

The chain uses TRBV5-8 and TRBJ2-5, with TRBD2 matching over 7 bases. In germline, CDR1 is SGHTS, CDR2 YDEGEE. This CDR3 is built from 15 residues. V dropped 2 bases and J dropped 3; count of bases not matched to a gene: 7. In nucleotides, the CDR3 is TGTGCCAGCAGCTTTTTCGGGGGGAAAAAAGAGACCCAGTACTTC. As protein: CASSFFGGKKETQYF.

This clone was seen a single time. The chain has TRBV5-1 and TRBJ2-4; D gene uncertain. The CDR3 totals 14 residues. The ends were cut back, 0 bases at V and 8 bases at J, with 12 bases in the middle. Germline loops: CDR1 SGHRS, CDR2 YFSETQ. The CDR3 nucleotides are TGCGCCAGCAGCTTGGTGGCCCGTCGGGACATTCAGTACTTC. Its translation: CASSLVARRDIQYF.

The V call is TRBV30, the J call TRBJ1-2; possibly TRBD1 for D (6 bases). The germline V gene has CDR1 GTSNPN and CDR2 SVGIG (reference sequence). The germline V and J ends were trimmed by 1 base and 2 bases, with 11 bases remaining between them. The CDR3 loop spans 14 amino acids. This CDR3 reads CAWSGPTGNYGYTF. The DNA for the CDR3 is TGTGCCTGGAGTGGACCGACAGGAAACTATGGCTACACCTTC.

The chain couples TRBV19 to TRBJ2-1; the match to TRBD2 covers 9 bases. This CDR3 has 13 amino acids. The V gene's germline CDR1 is LNHDA and CDR2 SQIVND (reference sequence). After removal of 3 bases from V and 9 bases from J, the junction contained 3 bases not matched to a gene. CDR3 bases: TGTGCCAGTAGTATCGCTAGCGGGATTGAGCAGTTCTTC. It codes for CASSIASGIEQFF.

For the CDR3, the DNA is TGCGCCAGCAGCCCGGGGACAGGGGGCTTTGGGACTGAAGCTTTCTTT. This sequence encodes CASSPGTGGFGTEAFF. The chain employs TRBV5-1 and TRBJ1-1, with 12 bases lining up with TRBD1. The CDR3 is made up of 16 amino acids. The germline gives CDR1 SGHRS, CDR2 YFSETQ. The V gene end was trimmed by 4 bases and the J gene end by 5 bases; junction bases not matched to a gene: 9.

This chain joins TRBV7-9 and TRBJ1-1; the D is unclear. This CDR3 is built from 13 residues. The germline CDR1 and CDR2 sequences are SEHNR and FQNEAQ (reference sequence). Trimming left V 5 bases short and J 1 base short, with 8 bases between. In nucleotides, the CDR3 is TGTGCCAGCAGCCGCGTCGGGAACACTGAAGCTTTCTTT. Translation: CASSRVGNTEAFF.

The chain recombines TRBV24-1 with TRBJ1-2, with D possibly matching TRBD1 (5 bases). Trimming took 4 bases from V and 2 from J, leaving 13 bases between them. Germline V gene data show CDR1 as KGHDR and CDR2 as SFDVKD. The CDR3 is 15 residues long. The CDR3 loop reads CATSDPTGTNYGYTF. CDR3 DNA: TGTGCCACCAGTGACCCCACAGGAACCAACTATGGCTACACCTTC.

The chain combines TRBV19 with TRBJ2-5; no clear D gene. The CDR3 is made up of 15 amino acids. Trimming left V 3 bases short and J 5 bases short, with 16 bases between. Germline V gene lookup returns CDR1 LNHDA and CDR2 SQIVND (reference sequence). In DNA, the CDR3 is TGTGCCAGTAGTATCGGGTCAGTGGTAGAGGAGACCCAGTACTTC. Translated: CASSIGSVVEETQYF.

The J gene is TRBJ2-1, the V gene TRBV5-4; D is possibly TRBD2 (6 bases). CDR3 length equals 13 residues. CDR1 SGHNT and CDR2 YYREEE come from the germline V gene (reference sequence). V was trimmed by 0 bases and J by 7 bases, leaving 8 bases between them. CDR3 protein: CASSLDGGNEQFF. The CDR3 coding sequence is TGTGCCAGCAGCTTGGATGGGGGGAATGAGCAGTTCTTC.

The chain uses TRBV7-2 and TRBJ1-5; 7 bases agree with TRBD1. Germline values: CDR1 SGHTA, CDR2 FQGNSA. J gave up 3 bases and V 3 bases, and 5 bases lay outside the gene matches. The CDR3 totals 15 residues. The CDR3 DNA reads as TGTGCCAGCAGCTTCTCCAGGGGGAACAATCAGCCCCAGCATTTT. It codes for CASSFSRGNNQPQHF.

This chain uses TRBV6-5 with TRBJ1-2, with D possibly matching TRBD1 (6 bases). V was cut by 6 bases and J by 9 bases, with 20 bases left in between. Per germline, CDR1 MNHEY and CDR2 SVGAGI. CDR3 length: 14 residues. CDR3 coding DNA: TGTGCCAGCAGCCTCAGGGGACCTGGGGAAAGCTACACCTTC. It translates to CASSLRGPGESYTF.

V is TRBV19 and J is TRBJ1-3, with 8 nucleotides matching TRBD1. The CDR3 consists of 15 residues. Trimming removed 11 bases from V and 2 bases from J; junction bases left unmatched: 11. Germline loops: CDR1 LNHDA, CDR2 SQIVND (reference sequence). The CDR3 DNA follows: TGTGCCTCGTACGACAGGGGCTCCGCTGGAAACACCATATATTTT. Translated, it gives CASYDRGSAGNTIYF.

The genes are TRBV7-2 and TRBJ1-5; 7 bases line up with TRBD1. The CDR3 has 13 amino acids. V trimming: 5 bases; J trimming: 5 bases; junction bases outside the gene matches: 3. CDR1 SGHTA and CDR2 FQGNSA come from the germline V gene. The CDR3 nucleotides are TGTGCCAGCAGCGTTGACAGGGATCAGCCCCAGCATTTT. Protein sequence: CASSVDRDQPQHF.

This clone showed up just a few times. This chain links TRBV6-1 with TRBJ1-2; D might be TRBD1 (5 bases). The germline gives CDR1 MNHNS, CDR2 SASEGT. Between the trimmed V and J ends, which lost 2 bases and 4 bases, there was a span of 14 bases. The CDR3 has 15 residues. CDR3 protein: CASSETHRQGYGYTF. The CDR3 bases are TGTGCCAGCAGTGAAACTCATAGGCAGGGCTATGGCTACACCTTC.

The chain is built from TRBV24-1 and TRBJ1-2; TRBD1 agrees at 8 bases. Looked up from germline, CDR1 is KGHDR and CDR2 is SFDVKD. V lost 5 bases, J lost 4 bases, and 17 bases stayed unmatched. The CDR3 is made up of 18 amino acids. CDR3 coding DNA: TGTGCCACCAGTGGCTGGGATGTGACAGGGGCACCCTCCTATGGCTACACCTTC. It is translated as CATSGWDVTGAPSYGYTF.

The chain employs TRBV5-4 and TRBJ2-3; perhaps TRBD1 as D (7 bases). The CDR3 contains 16 residues. Germline-derived CDR1 and CDR2 are SGHNT and YYREEE (reference sequence). Trimming took 1 base from V and 3 from J, leaving 15 bases between them. The CDR3: CASSLLAGQLTDTQYF. CDR3 in DNA: TGTGCCAGCAGCTTGCTGGCGGGACAGCTAACAGATACGCAGTATTTT.

This clone was observed once. J is TRBJ2-3 and V is TRBV7-9; 8 nucleotides align to TRBD1. After removal of 4 bases from V and 4 bases from J, the junction contained 10 bases not matched to a gene. Germline CDR1 is SEHNR and CDR2 is FQNEAQ (reference sequence). CDR3 size: 16 residues. This CDR3 is CASSSTGTGIADTQYF. CDR3 coding DNA: TGTGCCAGCAGCTCTACCGGGACAGGTATCGCAGATACGCAGTATTTT.

The V call is TRBV11-2, the J call TRBJ1-2; D may be TRBD1 (5 bases). V lost 3 bases and J lost 3, with 8 bases in between. The CDR3 is made up of 13 amino acids. Germline assignment: CDR1 SGHAT and CDR2 FQNNGV. The CDR3 DNA reads as TGTGCCAGCAGCTTGGGGGGGGACTATGGCTACACCTTC. This codes for CASSLGGDYGYTF.